A selection of T cell receptor beta chains follows, all from one sample in a study of T cells in tuberculosis. The repertoire was sequenced with immunoSEQ multiplex PCR; TCRdb's copy has only in-frame clones and lacks some. Among tens of thousands of clones, 95% to 97% were seen once, and the ten largest hold around 6%. Source material: PBMCs. The source is a donor under 30 with latent tuberculosis or without tuberculosis infection. Each CDR3 is given with its conserved first and last residue. A D gene is named only where the DNA matches it firmly. Not every row has a clone size; where given, it reads once, few, many or a size class.

>16|TRBD2|once|TRBV5-4|TRBJ2-2
TGTGCCAGCAGCTTGAGGGAGGGCCGGAAAGACGGGGAGCTGTTTTTT
CASSLREGRKDGELFF
>17|NA|NA|TRBV21-1|TRBJ2-7
TGTGCCAGCAGCAAAGCGTCGCGGAGTCAGAGCTCCTACGAGCAGTACTTC
CASSKASRSQSSYEQYF
>15|NA|NA|TRBV2|TRBJ2-3
TGTGCCAGCAGTGGGGGGGGCTTTAGCACAGATACGCAGTATTTT
CASSGGGFSTDTQYF
>17|TRBD1|NA|TRBV15|TRBJ1-4
TGTGCCACCAGCTTTTCCCAACAGGGGGCGGTTAATGAAAAACTGTTTTTT
CATSFSQQGAVNEKLFF
>11|TRBD1|NA|TRBV10-3|TRBJ1-2
TGTGCCACTGGGACAGTCTATGGCTACACCTTC
CATGTVYGYTF
>13|NA|NA|TRBV18|TRBJ2-7
TGTGCCAGCTCACCACTTAGTCGCTACGAGCAGTACTTC
CASSPLSRYEQYF
>13|NA|NA|TRBV6-1|TRBJ1-1
TGTGCCAGCAGAGGTACACTAAACACTGAAGCTTTCTTT
CASRGTLNTEAFF
>16|TRBD2|NA|TRBV4-2|TRBJ2-3
TGTGCCAGCAGCCAAGATAAGCGGGGGGGCCCAGATACGCAGTATTTT
CASSQDKRGGPDTQYF
>14|NA|once|TRBV2|TRBJ1-1
TGTGCCAGCAGTGACCCAGGATTGGACACTGAAGCTTTCTTT
CASSDPGLDTEAFF
>14|TRBD1|NA|TRBV18|TRBJ1-5
TGTGCCAGCTCTCAGGACAGGGGACATCAGCCCCAGCATTTT
CASSQDRGHQPQHF
>16|NA|NA|TRBV6-5|TRBJ2-7
TGTGCCAGCAGTTCAGGGTCCTTTTCGCCAATCTACGAGCAGTACTTC
CASSSGSFSPIYEQYF
>17|TRBD2|NA|TRBV4-2|TRBJ2-7
TGTGCCAGCAGCCTAGGACTAGCGGGTCAGGGCTCCTACGAGCAGTACTTC
CASSLGLAGQGSYEQYF
>17|NA|NA|TRBV30|TRBJ1-5
TGTGCCTGGAGTAGGCTTAAGTGGAGTGAGGGTTATCAGCCCCAGCATTTT
CAWSRLKWSEGYQPQHF
>14|TRBD1|NA|TRBV18|TRBJ1-1
TGTGCCAGCTCGCGGGACAGCAGGGGCACTGAAGCTTTCTTT
CASSRDSRGTEAFF
>18|TRBD2|NA|TRBV28|TRBJ2-1
TGTGCCAGCAGTTTACGCCCTAGCGGGGCCGGCTCCTACAATGAGCAGTTCTTC
CASSLRPSGAGSYNEQFF
>18|TRBD2|few|TRBV4-2|TRBJ2-2
TGTGCCAGCAGCCAAGATAAGGGACTAGCGGTAAACACCGGGGAGCTGTTTTTT
CASSQDKGLAVNTGELFF
>16|NA|once|TRBV6-5|TRBJ1-1
TGTGCCAGCAGTTACTTCGTGGGCTTGGGGAACACTGAAGCTTTCTTT
CASSYFVGLGNTEAFF
>14|NA|NA|TRBV9|TRBJ2-5
TGTGCCAGCAGCGGATCCGGAGGGCAAGAGACCCAGTACTTC
CASSGSGGQETQYF
>11|TRBD1|NA|TRBV2|TRBJ1-1
TGTGCCAGCGGGGACAGCATTGAAGCTTTCTTT
CASGDSIEAFF
>21|NA|NA|TRBV15|TRBJ2-1
TGTGCCACCAGCAGAGATCTGTCGTGTAGCGATACGCCCAGCCACCAGGGGAAAAAGTTCTTC
CATSRDLSCSDTPSHQGKKFF
>19|TRBD1|NA|TRBV9|TRBJ2-6
TGTGCCAGCAGCGTTGACCTGGACAGGTCGCCTCCCGGGGCCAACGTCCTGACTTTC
CASSVDLDRSPPGANVLTF
>15|TRBD1|NA|TRBV28|TRBJ2-5
TGTGCCAGCAGCTACCGGGACAGAGCCCAAGAGACCCAGTACTTC
CASSYRDRAQETQYF
>15|TRBD1|NA|TRBV27|TRBJ1-2
TGTGCCAGCAGTCCCGACCCGGGACAGGTCCGTGGCTACACCTTC
CASSPDPGQVRGYTF
>20|TRBD1|NA|TRBV5-1|TRBJ1-2
TGCGCCAGCAGCTTTAGCACCCGAACCGGGACAGACTTCCTTTACTATGGCTACACCTTC
CASSFSTRTGTDFLYYGYTF
>15|TRBD2|NA|TRBV6-1|TRBJ2-5
TGTGCCAGCAGGGATTCACTAGCGTCGTCCGGTACCCAGTACTTC
CASRDSLASSGTQYF
>11|NA|NA|TRBV20-1|TRBJ1-1
TGCAGTGCTAGGCGTCAGGCTGAAGCTTTCTTT
CSARRQAEAFF
>16|NA|NA|TRBV6-1|TRBJ2-7
TGTGCCAGCAGTGAAGGGACCTGGCGGGCAGACTACGAGCAGTACTTC
CASSEGTWRADYEQYF
>16|TRBD2|NA|TRBV5-6|TRBJ2-5
TGTGCCAGCAGCTGGGGGACTAGCGGGAGCTTCGAGACCCAGTACTTC
CASSWGTSGSFETQYF
>17|NA|NA|TRBV7-6|TRBJ1-3
TGTGCCAGCAGCTTAGGTCCGAAAGGGGCGTCTGGAAACACCATATATTTT
CASSLGPKGASGNTIYF
>17|NA|NA|TRBV13|TRBJ2-5
TGTGCCAGCAGCTTAAATCGGGGGTCCAAGTACCAAGAGACCCAGTACTTC
CASSLNRGSKYQETQYF
>16|TRBD2|NA|TRBV5-1|TRBJ2-1
TGCGCCAGCAGCTTTGGTAGCGGGAACTCCTACAATGAGCAGTTCTTC
CASSFGSGNSYNEQFF
>14|NA|NA|TRBV10-3|TRBJ2-1
TGTGCCATCAGGACAGGGACTTCAAACAATGAGCAGTTCTTC
CAIRTGTSNNEQFF
>15|NA|NA|TRBV28|TRBJ1-5
TGTGCCAGCAGCTTACTTAGGGGCATGGCACAGCCCCAGCATTTT
CASSLLRGMAQPQHF
>16|TRBD2|NA|TRBV2|TRBJ2-5
TGTGCCAGCACCGGGACTAGCGGGAGGGCCCAAGAGACCCAGTACTTC
CASTGTSGRAQETQYF
>15|NA|once|TRBV5-1|TRBJ2-5
TGCGCCAGCAGCTTGGGGCGGGGAGATGTGGAGACCCAGTACTTC
CASSLGRGDVETQYF
>15|NA|NA|TRBV5-1|TRBJ2-1
TGCGCCAGCAGCTTGGGCCCCCCACTGTACAATGAGCAGTTCTTC
CASSLGPPLYNEQFF
>17|TRBD1|NA|TRBV7-9|TRBJ2-1
TGTGCCAGCAGCATCTCTGGGGACAGGGGCTTTGACAATGAGCAGTTCTTC
CASSISGDRGFDNEQFF
>15|NA|NA|TRBV25-1|TRBJ1-5
TGTGCCAGCAGTGAGTCAGGGGCAGGCAATCAGCCCCAGCATTTT
CASSESGAGNQPQHF
>15|NA|once|TRBV27|TRBJ2-5
TGTGCCAGCAGTTTAGCGGGGACTCGGAGAGAGACCCAGTACTTC
CASSLAGTRRETQYF
>15|TRBD1|NA|TRBV5-6|TRBJ2-1
TGTGCCAGCAGCTTTTCGGACAGGGGGCTATATGAGCAGTTCTTC
CASSFSDRGLYEQFF
>21|NA|NA|TRBV5-1|TRBJ2-5
TGCGCCAGCAGCTTTAGGTCAGGGGCCGACACTTTAGCACCAAGCCAAGAGACCCAGTACTTC
CASSFRSGADTLAPSQETQYF
>15|NA|NA|TRBV2|TRBJ1-5
TGTGCCAGCAGTAAAGAAACAGGGATAATCCGGCCCCAGCATTTT
CASSKETGIIRPQHF
>15|TRBD1|NA|TRBV9|TRBJ1-2
TGTGCCAGCAGTGACGAGGGGGACAGGATCTATGGCTACACCTTC
CASSDEGDRIYGYTF
>12|NA|NA|TRBV29-1|TRBJ2-2
TGCAGCGTTGAGGTTCGGGTCGGGGAGCTGTTTTTT
CSVEVRVGELFF
>11|NA|NA|TRBV20-1|TRBJ1-1
TGCAGAATACAGGGCCTCACTGAAGCTTTCTTT
CRIQGLTEAFF
>12|NA|NA|TRBV30|TRBJ2-3
TGTGCCTGGATGCAGGGAACAGATACGCAGTATTTT
CAWMQGTDTQYF
>15|NA|once|TRBV5-1|TRBJ2-3
TGCGCCAGCAGCTTGGAAGGGAGTGGGGCAGATACGCAGTATTTT
CASSLEGSGADTQYF
>16|TRBD2|NA|TRBV7-6|TRBJ2-1
TGTGCCAGCAGCACTAGCGGGACGTCGATTTGGGATGAGCAGTTCTTC
CASSTSGTSIWDEQFF
>13|NA|NA|TRBV6-5|TRBJ1-5
TGTGCCAGCGGGGAGCGGAGGGATCAGCCCCAGCATTTT
CASGERRDQPQHF
>14|TRBD1|NA|TRBV5-1|TRBJ1-2
TGCGCCAGCAGCTTCGGACAGGGCGGCTATGGCTACACCTTC
CASSFGQGGYGYTF
>15|NA|NA|TRBV2|TRBJ2-2
TGTGCCAGCAGTGCCCGTGGGGCGGGGACCGGGGAGCTGTTTTTT
CASSARGAGTGELFF
>12|NA|NA|TRBV29-1|TRBJ2-5
TGCAGCGGACTACAGGGTGGAGAGACCCAGTACTTC
CSGLQGGETQYF
>17|TRBD2|once|TRBV5-1|TRBJ2-1
TGCGCCAGCAGCTCGGACAAAGCGGGAGAATCCTACAATGAGCAGTTCTTC
CASSSDKAGESYNEQFF
>13|NA|NA|TRBV14|TRBJ1-2
TGTGCCAGCAGCCAAACAGGGTACTATGGCTACACCTTC
CASSQTGYYGYTF
>17|TRBD1|NA|TRBV5-1|TRBJ2-2
TGCGCCAGCAGCTTGGACTATTATAGGGGGCCCACCGGGGAGCTGTTTTTT
CASSLDYYRGPTGELFF
>19|TRBD2|NA|TRBV4-2|TRBJ2-1
TGTGCCAGCAGCCCCATAGCCAAGATTTCGCGGGGGGGGGACAATGAGCAGTTCTTC
CASSPIAKISRGGDNEQFF